The 10 T cell receptor beta chains listed next were all sequenced from one sample in a study of blood T cell repertoires in COVID-19 (TCRdb year 2020). Libraries were prepared through the immunoSEQ multiplex PCR assay. This immuneACCESS table, as held by TCRdb, lists in-frame sequences with V and J called but not all clones. Of the missing ones, under half trace to an unresolved V gene in checked studies; the others have no known cause. In all, the sample holds some 150,000 clones, and approximately 86% of those were seen once. The top ten clonotypes cover 7.5% to 8.5% of the sample. Sequencing was performed on peripheral blood. The receptors stem from a woman aged 55-70 years with acute or convalescent COVID-19.

The chain recombines TRBV2 with TRBJ2-3; D perhaps matches TRBD2 (6 bases). CDR3 length: 15 amino acids. The germline V and J ends were trimmed by 8 bases and 10 bases, with 25 bases remaining between them. Germline CDR1 and CDR2: SNHLY and FYNNEI. The CDR3 DNA is TGTGCCAGCGTAGGGTCGACTAGTTCCGGCAGTGCGCAGTATTTT. Residues: CASVGSTSSGSAQYF. Full variable domain (missing parts from reference TRBV2 and TRBJ2-3): EPEVTQTPSHQVTQMGQEVILRCVPISNHLYFYWYRQILGQKVEFLVSFYNNEISEKSEIFDDQFSVERPDGSNFTLKIRSTKLEDSAMYFCASVGSTSSGSAQYFGPGTRLTVL.

This chain uses TRBV5-1 with TRBJ1-3; D is undetermined. Germline V lookup: CDR1 SGHRS, CDR2 YFSETQ. Trimming left V 0 bases short and J 4 bases short, with 5 bases between. The CDR3 totals 13 residues. The CDR3 region has the DNA TGCGCCAGCAGCTTGGACACCGGAAACACCATATATTTT. This encodes CASSLDTGNTIYF.

The chain joins TRBV10-1 to TRBJ2-1; D unclear. Germline values: CDR1 WNHNN, CDR2 SYGVQD (reference sequence). V was cut by 2 bases and J by 6 bases, with 11 bases left in between. The CDR3 totals 14 residues. CDR3 in DNA: TGCGCCAGCAGTGAGCCGCGGCTGGGCAATGAGCAGTTCTTC. Amino acids: CASSEPRLGNEQFF.

CDR3 coding DNA: TGTGCCAGCAGCCGACAGGGGAACAATCAGCCCCAGCATTTT. It translates to CASSRQGNNQPQHF. This chain uses TRBV3-1 (or the pseudogene TRBV3-2) with TRBJ1-5, with 8 bases fitting TRBD1. With 4 bases clipped from V and 3 bases from J, the junction kept 2 bases outside the gene matches. Per the germline V gene, CDR1 is LGHDT and CDR2 is YNNKEL (reference sequence). The CDR3 length is 14 residues.

The genes are TRBV15 and TRBJ2-1, with D tentatively TRBD2 (5 bases). V was pared by 0 bases and J by 0 bases, with 18 bases between. The CDR3 spans 19 residues. Germline V gene data show CDR1 as LNHNV and CDR2 as YYDKDF (reference sequence). The CDR3 loop reads CATSRDFTTTQSSYNEQFF. The CDR3 DNA follows: TGTGCCACCAGCAGAGATTTTACGACTACCCAGAGCTCCTACAATGAGCAGTTCTTC.

The chain joins TRBV7-2 to TRBJ2-7; possible D gene TRBD2, 6 bases. The germline V gene has CDR1 SGHTA and CDR2 FQGNSA. V gave up 2 bases and J gave up 0 bases, with 14 bases separating them. The CDR3 contains 16 residues. CDR3 in amino acids: CASSLLLGGNSYEQYF. CDR3 DNA: TGTGCCAGCAGCTTACTTCTAGGAGGGAACTCCTACGAGCAGTACTTC.

The V and J genes are TRBV2 and TRBJ2-3; the D gene is possibly TRBD1 (6 bases). The germline CDR1 and CDR2 sequences are SNHLY and FYNNEI. The CDR3 totals 15 residues. Trimming left V 4 bases short and J 6 bases short, with 17 bases between. CDR3 DNA sequence: TGTGCCAGCAGTGTTAGGGGGATCTCAATGGATACGCAGTATTTT. Its translation: CASSVRGISMDTQYF. Combining the CDR3 with reference TRBV2 and TRBJ2-3 gives the whole variable domain EPEVTQTPSHQVTQMGQEVILRCVPISNHLYFYWYRQILGQKVEFLVSFYNNEISEKSEIFDDQFSVERPDGSNFTLKIRSTKLEDSAMYFCASSVRGISMDTQYFGPGTRLTVL.

The chain is built from TRBV5-6 and TRBJ2-7; tentative D call: TRBD1 (6 bases). Germline loops: CDR1 SGHDT, CDR2 YYEEEE. The CDR3 length is 12 residues. Trimming took 3 bases from V and 13 from J, leaving 17 bases between them. Written as DNA, the CDR3 is TGTGCCAGCAGCTCCACCGGGGCCAGGGGCTACTTC. Translating it yields CASSSTGARGYF.

The chain couples TRBV19 to TRBJ1-2; no clear D gene. V shed 2 bases and J shed 0 bases, with 4 bases lying between them. The length of the CDR3 is 13 residues. Germline-derived CDR1 and CDR2 are LNHDA and SQIVND (reference sequence). The CDR3 here is CASSIQTNYGYTF. The CDR3 DNA follows: TGTGCCAGTAGTATACAAACTAACTATGGCTACACCTTC.

This chain connects TRBV7-3 to TRBJ2-1, with 10 nucleotides matching TRBD1. The trim removed 5 bases at V and 8 bases at J, leaving 9 bases unmatched. The CDR3 is 15 residues long. Looked up from germline, CDR1 is SGHTA and CDR2 is FQGTGA. The CDR3 here is CASSPAGDRGYEQFF. The CDR3 DNA reads as TGTGCCAGCAGCCCGGCGGGGGACAGGGGATATGAGCAGTTCTTC.